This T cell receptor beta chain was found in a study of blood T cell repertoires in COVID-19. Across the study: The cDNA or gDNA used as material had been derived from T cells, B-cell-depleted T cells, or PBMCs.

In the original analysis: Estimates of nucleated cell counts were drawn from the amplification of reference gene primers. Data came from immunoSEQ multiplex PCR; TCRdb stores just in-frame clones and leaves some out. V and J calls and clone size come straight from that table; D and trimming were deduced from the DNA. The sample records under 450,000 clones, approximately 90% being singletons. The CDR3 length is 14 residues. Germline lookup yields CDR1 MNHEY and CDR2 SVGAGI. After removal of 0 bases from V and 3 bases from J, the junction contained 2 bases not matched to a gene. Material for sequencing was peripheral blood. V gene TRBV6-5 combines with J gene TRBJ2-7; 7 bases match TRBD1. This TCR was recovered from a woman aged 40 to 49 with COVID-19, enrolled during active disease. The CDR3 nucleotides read TGTGCCAGCAGTTACTCTTGGGACAGCTACGAGCAGTACTTC. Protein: CASSYSWDSYEQYF.